This T cell receptor beta chain was sequenced in a study of T cell repertoires in cytomegalovirus infection. Study-wide context: Matching HLA type, along with CMV infection, was indicated by public TCR beta signatures. Study results and limitations: Pooled public TCR beta family frequency picked out CMV carriers with the relevant HLA. There were HLA-C-restricted CMV-specific TCR beta clonotypes dominating the ex vivo response.

TCRdb ran MiXCR on the reads and lists one entry per CDR3 protein. The table records approximately 500,000 distinct CDR3 sequences, around 27% of them present only once. Germline V gives CDR1 MDHEN, CDR2 SYDVKM. This CDR3 has 16 residues. V gave up 2 bases and J gave up 4 bases; unmatched junction bases: 10. This clonotype was counted a few times. Its target is unknown. This chain joins TRBV28 and TRBJ1-2; 7 bases map to TRBD1. The source material was PBMCs. The receptor was derived from a human donor in good health (CMV status not recorded). Some clones in this sample may be carry-over from other donors' samples. CDR3 sequence reads: CASSLAMEGAVYGYTF. The CDR3 DNA follows: TGTGCCAGCAGTTTAGCCATGGAGGGGGCGGTCTATGGCTACACCTTC.